Below, one T cell receptor beta chain is given with its context. No antigen is known for it. The V end was cut by 0 bases, the J end by 0 bases, with 8 bases between. The CDR3 runs 15 residues. Germline CDR1 is SGHNT and CDR2 is YYREEE (reference sequence). The data were obtained in a study of T cell responses to AZD1222 COVID-19 vaccine. Study summary: Second-dose schedules of about 4 or about 12 weeks were combined.

Overall study results and limits: Only a handful of people who got AZD1222 tested seropositive at baseline. The donors showed a predominance of white British ancestry and of females, with possible underestimation of clonal diversity. Regions 160-218 and 743-854 held dominance among vaccine-associated CD4 TCRs, which spanned spike.

Only in-frame clones appear in the TCRdb table, and some are missing; sequencing was by immunoSEQ multiplex PCR. The sample holds 150,000 to 200,000 clones, around 95% seen once. This TCR derives from an adult in good health. The gene calls are TRBV5-4 and TRBJ2-3; D uncertain. The sample in question was peripheral blood, obtained on day 0 of AZD1222 vaccination. Written as DNA, the CDR3 is TGTGCCAGCAGCTTGGGGGTAACTAGCACAGATACGCAGTATTTT. Protein product: CASSLGVTSTDTQYF.